This TCR beta chain was captured in a study of T cells after yellow fever vaccination. Germline-derived CDR1 and CDR2 are DFQATT and SNEGSKA (reference sequence). CDR3 size: 13 residues. V lost 6 bases to trimming and J lost 7 bases, with 19 bases between them. This clonotype has a count of ten or more. The target antigen is unknown. Whole-study results and caveats: FACS-sorted repertoires could contain abundant clonotypes contaminating from the bulk population. Secondary responses were weaker yet peaked faster, day 5 versus 15. Most primary-vaccination clones reappeared after the booster (about 95% CD4, about 88% CD8). Relatively few clonotypes were ones that appeared in both CD4 and CD8 compartments.

TCRdb re-called the 5' RACE reads with MiXCR, one entry per CDR3 protein. Of about 320,000 distinct CDR3 sequences in the sample, approximately 4.3% were seen once. The sample in question was PBMCs, obtained 15 days after the yellow fever booster vaccination. This sequence was found in a man between 18 and 35 years old who received the YFV17D yellow fever vaccine. V gene TRBV20-1 combines with J gene TRBJ2-7; weak D call: TRBD1 (5 bases). The CDR3 DNA sequence: TGCAGTGCCACGTTGGGCAGGGATGTTGAGCAGTACTTC. As protein: CSATLGRDVEQYF.